Shown below are 18 T cell receptor beta chains from a single sample sequenced in a study of blood T cell repertoires in COVID-19. Clones were sequenced by immunoSEQ multiplex PCR, and TCRdb holds only the in-frame ones, with some missing. The sample lists 95,000 to 100,000 clones, 80% to 90% occurring once. The sample consisted of peripheral blood. The receptors come from a woman aged 30 to 39 with acute or convalescent COVID-19.

The gene calls are TRBV13 and TRBJ1-6; D not resolved. Germline V gene data show CDR1 as PRHDT and CDR2 as FYEKMQ (reference sequence). Trimming left V 3 bases short and J 6 bases short, with 9 bases between. This CDR3 is 14 amino acids long. CDR3: CASSLGRPNSPLHF. The CDR3 nucleotides are TGTGCCAGCAGCTTGGGCAGACCTAATTCACCCCTCCACTTT. Full variable domain (rest looked up from reference TRBV13 and TRBJ1-6): AAGVIQSPRHLIKEKRETATLKCYPIPRHDTVYWYQQGPGQDPQFLISFYEKMQSDKGSIPDRFSAQQFSDYHSELNMSSLELGDSALYFCASSLGRPNSPLHFGNGTRLTVT.

The V call is TRBV7-3, the J call TRBJ2-3; perhaps TRBD1 as D (5 bases). V was shortened by 5 bases and J by 2 bases, with 14 bases between the two germline ends. Germline V gene lookup returns CDR1 SGHTA and CDR2 FQGTGA. The CDR3 contains 15 residues. In DNA, the CDR3 is TGTGCCAGCAGCCGCCGGGCAGGGTCCACAGATACGCAGTATTTT. Its translation: CASSRRAGSTDTQYF.

This clone is a singleton in its sample. This chain links TRBV9 with TRBJ1-2, with D unclear. CDR3 length: 13 residues. Trimming pared 3 bases from V and 2 bases from J, leaving 8 bases between. Germline CDR1 is SGDLS and CDR2 is YYNGEE. The CDR3 sequence: CASSGAGNYGYTF. Here the CDR3 DNA reads TGTGCCAGCAGCGGTGCGGGGAACTATGGCTACACCTTC.

This chain joins TRBV2 and TRBJ2-1, with TRBD2 matching 12 bases. With 4 bases clipped from V and 6 bases from J, the junction kept 16 bases outside the gene matches. The CDR3 sequence is 19 residues long. The V gene's germline CDR1 is SNHLY and CDR2 FYNNEI. CDR3 coding DNA: TGTGCCAGCAGTGTATCGTCGCTAGCGGGGGGGCCGATCCTCAATGAGCAGTTCTTC. Its protein product is CASSVSSLAGGPILNEQFF.

The rearrangement links TRBV9 to TRBJ1-1; a possible D gene is TRBD1 (5 bases). V dropped 4 bases and J dropped 5 bases, with 9 bases sitting between them. Germline V gene data show CDR1 as SGDLS and CDR2 as YYNGEE. The CDR3 runs 12 residues. CDR3 amino acids: CASSLSGTEAFF. The DNA of the CDR3 is TGTGCCAGCAGCCTTTCAGGGACTGAAGCTTTCTTT.

The chain uses TRBV5-8 and TRBJ1-4; 7 bases line up with TRBD1. Trimming took 4 bases from V and 5 from J; bases not matched to a gene: 8. This CDR3 has 15 residues. CDR1 and CDR2 (germline): SGHTS, YDEGEE. The CDR3 is CASSPGTADNEKLFF. The CDR3, as DNA: TGTGCCAGCAGCCCGGGGACAGCCGACAATGAAAAACTGTTTTTT.

This chain connects TRBV6-5 to TRBJ1-5; the D gene is possibly TRBD1 (5 bases). CDR1 and CDR2 from the germline V gene are MNHEY and SVGAGI. The CDR3 length is 12 residues. V gave up 10 bases and J gave up 6 bases, with 13 bases separating them. CDR3 protein: CATGGRGQPQHF. For the CDR3, the DNA is TGTGCCACCGGGGGAAGGGGTCAGCCCCAGCATTTT.

V and J are TRBV14 and TRBJ1-1; D may be TRBD1 (6 bases). Germline V gene lookup returns CDR1 SGHDN and CDR2 FVKESK. The V end lost 4 bases, the J end lost 0 bases, and 9 bases lay between the germline ends. CDR3 size: 14 residues. The CDR3, as DNA: TGTGCCAGCAGCCGGACAGACCTGAACACTGAAGCTTTCTTT. The encoded protein is CASSRTDLNTEAFF.

The chain combines TRBV29-1 with TRBJ2-7; TRBD1 matches 11 bases. Germline V lookup: CDR1 SQVTM, CDR2 ANQGSEA. The V and J ends lost 4 bases and 2 bases, in that order; junction bases with no gene match: 13. The CDR3 loop spans 17 amino acids. The CDR3 loop reads CSVGRGLGQGAPYEQYF. The CDR3 bases are TGCAGCGTTGGAAGGGGGCTAGGACAGGGGGCACCCTACGAGCAGTACTTC.

V is TRBV19 and J is TRBJ2-3; 11 nucleotides line up with TRBD2. The CDR3 totals 16 residues. Germline V lookup: CDR1 LNHDA, CDR2 SQIVND (reference sequence). V shed 3 bases and J 1 base; nucleotides not matched to a gene: 3. CDR3 amino acids: CASSMLLAGGTDTQYF. CDR3 in DNA: TGTGCCAGTAGTATGCTACTAGCGGGGGGCACAGATACGCAGTATTTT.

This chain links TRBV9 with TRBJ2-7, with 8 nucleotides matching TRBD2. J lost 6 bases, V lost 4 bases, and 15 bases had no gene match. The length of the CDR3 is 16 residues. Germline CDR1 reads SGDLS; CDR2 reads YYNGEE. CDR3 residues: CASSPQDMGLGGEQYF. CDR3 DNA sequence: TGTGCCAGCAGCCCCCAAGATATGGGACTAGGAGGCGAGCAGTACTTC.

The rearrangement uses TRBV9 and TRBJ2-2; possible D gene TRBD2, 6 bases. V dropped 1 base and J dropped 2 bases, with 9 bases sitting between them. Germline V CDR1 and CDR2: SGDLS, YYNGEE. CDR3 length: 15 residues. The CDR3 DNA follows: TGTGCCAGCAGCGTACGACTAGGTAACACCGGGGAGCTGTTTTTT. It specifies CASSVRLGNTGELFF.

The chain has TRBV27 and TRBJ1-3; D gene ambiguous. CDR3 length: 15 residues. Germline CDR1 MNHEY, CDR2 SMNVEV (reference sequence). Trimming took 4 bases from V and 0 from J, leaving 10 bases between them. The CDR3 DNA reads TGTGCCAGCAGTTCCCTTCAGAACTCTGGAAACACCATATATTTT. Its translation: CASSSLQNSGNTIYF.

The chain is built from TRBV28 and TRBJ2-2; D is undetermined. The V gene's germline CDR1 is MDHEN and CDR2 SYDVKM. The CDR3 is made up of 15 amino acids. Trimming took off 4 bases at V and 1 base at J, with 10 bases between the two ends. The CDR3 DNA follows: TGTGCCAGCAGTTGGGCCCGGTTGAACACCGGGGAGCTGTTTTTT. Protein sequence: CASSWARLNTGELFF.

The V and J genes are TRBV15 and TRBJ2-3, with 12 bases lining up with TRBD2. The CDR3 extends over 19 amino acids. The germline V gene has CDR1 LNHNV and CDR2 YYDKDF (reference sequence). The V segment lost 1 base and the J segment 2 bases; nucleotides outside the gene matches: 10. The CDR3 bases are TGTGCCACCAGCAGAGCCCCCACCCTAGCGGGGGGGCTCACAGATACGCAGTATTTT. Translation gives CATSRAPTLAGGLTDTQYF.

The gene calls are TRBV7-2 and TRBJ2-1; maybe TRBD2 (5 bases). Germline CDR1 and CDR2: SGHTA and FQGNSA. This CDR3 has 15 residues. Trimming pared 5 bases from V and 2 bases from J, leaving 13 bases between. DNA of the CDR3: TGTGCCAGCAGCGCCAGTGGCGGGCCCTACAATGAGCAGTTCTTC. Its protein product is CASSASGGPYNEQFF.

The chain links TRBV11-3 to TRBJ2-1; possible D gene TRBD2, 5 bases. The CDR3 is 16 amino acids. Per germline, CDR1 SGHNT and CDR2 YENEEA. V dropped 1 base and J dropped 0 bases, with 10 bases sitting between them. CDR3 residues: CASSLGGRPSYNEQFF. The CDR3 DNA reads as TGTGCCAGCAGCTTAGGAGGGAGACCCTCCTACAATGAGCAGTTCTTC.

This clone was found a few times. The chain uses TRBV28 and TRBJ2-7, with no clear D. This CDR3 comprises 13 residues. V was clipped by 1 base and J by 0 bases, with 4 bases between them. From germline, CDR1 is MDHEN and CDR2 SYDVKM. The CDR3 spells CASSLYSSYEQYF. The CDR3 DNA follows: TGTGCCAGCAGTTTATACAGCTCCTACGAGCAGTACTTC.